The 20 T cell receptor beta chains below come from one sample, sequenced in a study of cytomegalovirus exposure and HLA in healthy donors (TCRdb year 2017). Library preparation was by the immunoSEQ multiplex PCR assay. In its TCRdb copy, this immuneACCESS table keeps in-frame sequences only and misses some clones. Where compared with another copy, unresolved V genes explain less than half of these, and the others have no known cause. This sample is represented by more than 150,000 clones; roughly 80% of them were singletons. The ten largest clones add up to roughly 6.5% of the sample. Sample: PBMCs. The receptors shown here come from a man aged 18-30 years in good health and CMV-seropositive.

For the CDR3, the DNA is TGTGCCAGCAGCCGAGCCGGGACTAACGGGAGTGGAACCGGGGAGCTGTTTTTT. It encodes CASSRAGTNGSGTGELFF. The V call is TRBV4-2, the J call TRBJ2-2; 7 bases fit TRBD2. The CDR3 sequence is 18 residues long. In germline, CDR1 is LGHNA, CDR2 YNFKEQ. V shed 4 bases, J shed 5 bases, and the junction held 16 bases outside the gene matches.

V usage is TRBV9 and J usage is TRBJ2-7, with D possibly matching TRBD2 (5 bases). Trimming took off 3 bases at V and 3 bases at J, with 13 bases between the two ends. Germline-derived CDR1 and CDR2 are SGDLS and YYNGEE. There are 14 residues in the CDR3. The chain's CDR3 is CASSARSEGYEQYF. The CDR3 nucleotides are TGTGCCAGCAGCGCCAGGTCCGAGGGCTACGAGCAGTACTTC. The full variable domain, in which reference TRBV9 and TRBJ2-7 provide the parts outside the CDR3, is DSGVTQTPKHLITATGQRVTLRCSPRSGDLSVYWYQQSLDQGLQFLIQYYNGEERAKGNILERFSAQQFPDLHSELNLSSLELGDSALYFCASSARSEGYEQYFGPGTRLTVT.

The sample holds one count of this clone. J is TRBJ2-7 and V is TRBV28; 8 nucleotides align to TRBD1. CDR1 is MDHEN and CDR2 is SYDVKM in the germline V gene. V shed 5 bases, J shed 0 bases, and the junction held 6 bases outside the gene matches. This CDR3 has 15 residues. The CDR3 spells CASSTTGTGSYEQYF. CDR3 nucleotide sequence: TGTGCCAGCAGTACTACCGGGACAGGCTCCTACGAGCAGTACTTC. Using reference TRBV28 and TRBJ2-7 for the parts outside the CDR3, the full variable domain is DVKVTQSSRYLVKRTGEKVFLECVQDMDHENMFWYRQDPGLGLRLIYFSYDVKMKEKGDIPEGYSVSREKKERFSLILESASTNQTSMYLCASSTTGTGSYEQYFGPGTRLTVT.

The genes are TRBV15 and TRBJ2-3; D possibly corresponds to TRBD1 (6 bases). The CDR3 totals 16 residues. Germline lookup yields CDR1 LNHNV and CDR2 YYDKDF (reference sequence). V lost 0 bases and J 1 base, leaving 11 bases between the germline ends. In DNA form, the CDR3 reads TGTGCCACCAGCAGAGATCGGGACACGCGCACAGATACGCAGTATTTT. Translation: CATSRDRDTRTDTQYF.

The chain joins TRBV5-5 to TRBJ1-4, with TRBD1 as a possible D gene (6 bases). The CDR3 extends over 16 amino acids. The V end was cut by 4 bases, the J end by 8 bases, with 21 bases between. The germline gives CDR1 SGHKS, CDR2 YYEKEE (reference sequence). Here the CDR3 DNA reads TGTGCCAGCAGCCCGACAGGTGGGGCCCCGAGCGAAAAACTGTTTTTT. Its translation: CASSPTGGAPSEKLFF.

As DNA, the CDR3 is TGTGCCAGCAGTTACTCGACTCAGGGGGTGGGGACCCAGTACTTC. As protein: CASSYSTQGVGTQYF. The V call is TRBV6-5, the J call TRBJ2-5; 7 bases agree with TRBD1. The ends lost 0 bases at V and 7 bases at J; junction bases unmatched: 8. This CDR3 is built from 15 residues. The germline gives CDR1 MNHEY, CDR2 SVGAGI.

The V gene is TRBV6-6, the J gene TRBJ2-5, with 8 nucleotides matching TRBD2. CDR3 length: 13 residues. Unmatched junction bases numbered 7, after V lost 8 bases and J lost 5 bases. The germline V gene encodes CDR1 MNHNY and CDR2 SVGAGI (reference sequence). DNA for the CDR3: TGTGCCAGCGCCCGGGGGGGGAGGGAGACCCAGTACTTC. It codes for CASARGGRETQYF.

The chain employs TRBV6-4 and TRBJ2-6; weak D call: TRBD1 (6 bases). Per the germline V gene, CDR1 is MRHNA and CDR2 is SNTAGT. CDR3 size: 15 residues. V shed 4 bases and J shed 0 bases, with 7 bases lying between them. The CDR3: CASSGGHSGANVLTF. The CDR3 bases are TGTGCCAGCAGTGGGGGACACTCTGGGGCCAACGTCCTGACTTTC.

This chain links TRBV27 with TRBJ2-6; D unclear. The CDR3 totals 16 residues. CDR1 and CDR2 from the germline V gene are MNHEY and SMNVEV (reference sequence). The V gene lost 1 base and the J gene lost 0 bases, with 7 bases spanning the gap. The CDR3 here is CASSLYWLSGANVLTF. CDR3 DNA sequence: TGTGCCAGCAGTTTATATTGGCTCTCTGGGGCCAACGTCCTGACTTTC.

The chain joins TRBV5-1 to TRBJ2-3; weak D call: TRBD2 (6 bases). This CDR3 has 17 residues. Germline CDR1 and CDR2: SGHRS and YFSETQ. The V end lost 0 bases, the J end lost 0 bases, and 14 bases lay between the germline ends. The CDR3 region has the DNA TGCGCCAGCAGCTTGGCCGGGAGTGTCTCTAGCACAGATACGCAGTATTTT. As protein: CASSLAGSVSSTDTQYF.

The genes are TRBV4-1 and TRBJ2-3; 8 nucleotides agree with TRBD1. The CDR3 consists of 16 residues. Germline V gene lookup returns CDR1 MGHRA and CDR2 YSYEKL. Trimming cost V 0 bases and J 1 base; bases outside gene matches: 3. The CDR3 spells CASSQEVTGGTDTQYF. CDR3 nucleotide sequence: TGCGCCAGCAGCCAAGAGGTGACAGGGGGCACAGATACGCAGTATTTT.

The V and J genes are TRBV5-4 and TRBJ2-7, with TRBD2 identical over 7 bases. The germline CDR1 and CDR2 sequences are SGHNT and YYREEE (reference sequence). After removal of 0 bases from V and 0 bases from J, the junction contained 3 bases not matched to a gene. The CDR3 length is 15 residues. CDR3 coding DNA: TGTGCCAGCAGCTTGGTTGGCGGGAGCTCCTACGAGCAGTACTTC. Its protein product is CASSLVGGSSYEQYF.

The chain's CDR3 is CASNGQEFSGNTIYF. The CDR3 coding sequence is TGTGCCAGCAACGGACAGGAATTCTCTGGAAACACCATATATTTT. This chain connects TRBV9 to TRBJ1-3; the match to TRBD1 covers 7 bases. The germline CDR1 and CDR2 sequences are SGDLS and YYNGEE. The J segment lost 0 bases and the V segment lost 6 bases, leaving 6 bases of the junction unmatched. The CDR3 is 15 residues long.

This chain connects TRBV7-2 to TRBJ1-2; TRBD1 aligns across 10 bases. The germline V gene has CDR1 SGHTA and CDR2 FQGNSA. Losses at the gene ends were 4 bases for V and 6 bases for J; bases not matched to a gene: 8. The CDR3 totals 15 residues. CDR3: CASSYKTGGFDGYTF. CDR3 DNA: TGTGCCAGCAGCTATAAGACAGGGGGCTTCGATGGCTACACCTTC.

J is TRBJ2-3 and V is TRBV5-1, with 10 bases fitting TRBD2. The germline gives CDR1 SGHRS, CDR2 YFSETQ. This CDR3 contains 16 residues. V was pared by 4 bases and J by 6 bases, with 11 bases of the junction left unmatched. In nucleotides, the CDR3 is TGCGCCAGCAGCCCGAGTCCCGGGACTAGCGCCGATACGCAGTATTTT. Its protein is CASSPSPGTSADTQYF.

The chain has TRBV7-6 and TRBJ1-5; 8 nucleotides agree with TRBD1. The junction had 7 bases not matched to a gene; V was cut back by 5 bases and J by 7 bases. CDR1 and CDR2 (germline): SGHVS, FNYEAQ. The CDR3 covers 14 residues. The DNA for the CDR3 is TGTGCCAGCAGCCCGGACAGGGTTGGACAGCCCCAGCATTTT. Translating it yields CASSPDRVGQPQHF.

The rearrangement links TRBV27 to TRBJ2-1; 8 bases agree with TRBD1. J lost 3 bases, V lost 1 base, and 8 bases had no gene match. The CDR3 loop spans 17 amino acids. Germline loops: CDR1 MNHEY, CDR2 SMNVEV (reference sequence). The CDR3 reads CASSLYRTGLLYNEQFF. The CDR3 DNA reads as TGTGCCAGCAGTTTATACCGGACAGGGCTGCTCTACAATGAGCAGTTCTTC.

The V and J genes are TRBV7-2 and TRBJ2-7, with unresolved D. The germline gives CDR1 SGHTA, CDR2 FQGNSA. V lost 1 base to trimming and J lost 0 bases, with 10 bases between them. This CDR3 is built from 15 residues. The CDR3: CASSLGAGASYEQYF. The CDR3 DNA reads TGTGCCAGCAGCTTAGGTGCAGGTGCCTCCTACGAGCAGTACTTC.

The chain combines TRBV30 with TRBJ1-3; TRBD1 matches 8 bases. This CDR3 has 15 amino acids. V gave up 0 bases and J gave up 4 bases; unmatched junction bases: 5. Per germline, CDR1 GTSNPN and CDR2 SVGIG (reference sequence). The CDR3 is CAWSVQGVGGNTIYF. The CDR3 region has the DNA TGTGCCTGGAGTGTACAGGGGGTGGGGGGAAACACCATATATTTT.

The chain recombines TRBV18 with TRBJ1-4; possible D gene TRBD1, 6 bases. The CDR3 runs to 15 residues. Germline V CDR1 and CDR2: KGHSH, LQKENI. Trimming cost V 2 bases and J 3 bases, with 10 bases left between them. CDR3: CASSPVRGSNEKLFF. For the CDR3, the DNA is TGTGCCAGCTCACCAGTAAGGGGGTCTAATGAAAAACTGTTTTTT. Complete variable domain (other parts from reference TRBV18 and TRBJ1-4): NAGVMQNPRHLVRRRGQEARLRCSPMKGHSHVYWYRQLPEEGLKFMVYLQKENIIDESGMPKERFSAEFPKEGPSILRIQQVVRGDSAAYFCASSPVRGSNEKLFFGSGTQLSVL.